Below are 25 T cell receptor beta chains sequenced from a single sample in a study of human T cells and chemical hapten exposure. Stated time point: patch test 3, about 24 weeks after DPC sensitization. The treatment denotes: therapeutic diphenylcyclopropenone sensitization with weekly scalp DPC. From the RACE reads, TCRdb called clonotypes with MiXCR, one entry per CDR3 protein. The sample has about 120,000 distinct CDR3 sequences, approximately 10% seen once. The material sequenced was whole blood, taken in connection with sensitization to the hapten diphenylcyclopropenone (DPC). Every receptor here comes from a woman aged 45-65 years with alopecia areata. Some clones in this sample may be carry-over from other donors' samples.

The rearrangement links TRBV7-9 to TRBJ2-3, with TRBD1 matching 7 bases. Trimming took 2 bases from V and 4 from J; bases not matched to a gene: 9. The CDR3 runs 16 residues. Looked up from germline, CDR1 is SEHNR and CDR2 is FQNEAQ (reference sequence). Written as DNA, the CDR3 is TGTGCCAGCAGCTTACAACAGGGGATTAACCCAGATACGCAGTATTTT. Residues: CASSLQQGINPDTQYF.

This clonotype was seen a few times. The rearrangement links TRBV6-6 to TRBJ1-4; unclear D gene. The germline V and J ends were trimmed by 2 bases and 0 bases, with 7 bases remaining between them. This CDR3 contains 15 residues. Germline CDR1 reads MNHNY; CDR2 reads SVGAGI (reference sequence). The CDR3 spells CASSYGSTTNEKLFF. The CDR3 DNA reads TGTGCCAGCAGTTACGGGTCTACAACTAATGAAAAACTGTTTTTT.

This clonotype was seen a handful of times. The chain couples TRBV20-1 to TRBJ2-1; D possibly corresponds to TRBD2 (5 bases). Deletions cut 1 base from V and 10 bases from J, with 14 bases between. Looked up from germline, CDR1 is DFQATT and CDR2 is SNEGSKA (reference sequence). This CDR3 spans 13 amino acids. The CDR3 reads CSARGLALREQFF. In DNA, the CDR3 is TGCAGTGCTAGAGGGCTAGCCCTAAGGGAGCAGTTCTTC.

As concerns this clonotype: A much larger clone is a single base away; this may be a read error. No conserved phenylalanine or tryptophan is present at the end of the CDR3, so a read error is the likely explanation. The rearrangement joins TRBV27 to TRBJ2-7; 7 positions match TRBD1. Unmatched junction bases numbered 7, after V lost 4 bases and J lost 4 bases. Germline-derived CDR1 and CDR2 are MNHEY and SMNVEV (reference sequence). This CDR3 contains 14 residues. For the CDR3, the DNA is TGTGCCAGCAGTTCGGGACAGAGTATATACGAGCAGTACCTC. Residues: CASSSGQSIYEQYL.

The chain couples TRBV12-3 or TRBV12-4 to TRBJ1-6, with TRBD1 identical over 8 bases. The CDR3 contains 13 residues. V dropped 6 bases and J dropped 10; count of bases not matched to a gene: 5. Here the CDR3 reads CASRSTGESPLHF. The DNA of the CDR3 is TGTGCCAGCAGATCGACAGGGGAGTCACCCCTCCACTTT.

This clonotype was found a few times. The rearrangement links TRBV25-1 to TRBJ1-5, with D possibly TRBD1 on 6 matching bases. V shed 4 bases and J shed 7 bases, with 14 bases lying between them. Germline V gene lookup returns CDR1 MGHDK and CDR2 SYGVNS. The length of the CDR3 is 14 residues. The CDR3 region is CASSVQGPGQPQHF. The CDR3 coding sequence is TGTGCCAGCAGTGTACAGGGACCCGGCCAGCCCCAGCATTTT.

As DNA, the CDR3 is TGTGCCAGCAGCTTGGAGGAAGAGACCCAGTACTTC. Translating it yields CASSLEEETQYF. V and J are TRBV7-8 and TRBJ2-5; D is perhaps TRBD2 (5 bases). CDR1 and CDR2 from the germline V gene are SGHVS and FQNEAQ. V was shortened by 3 bases and J by 3 bases, with 5 bases between the two germline ends. The length of the CDR3 is 12 residues. Together with reference TRBV7-8 and TRBJ2-5, the CDR3 gives the full variable domain: GAGVSQSPRYKVAKRGQDVALRCDPISGHVSLFWYQQALGQGPEFLTYFQNEAQLDKSGLPSDRFFAERPEGSVSTLKIQRTQQEDSAVYLCASSLEEETQYFGPGTRLLVL.

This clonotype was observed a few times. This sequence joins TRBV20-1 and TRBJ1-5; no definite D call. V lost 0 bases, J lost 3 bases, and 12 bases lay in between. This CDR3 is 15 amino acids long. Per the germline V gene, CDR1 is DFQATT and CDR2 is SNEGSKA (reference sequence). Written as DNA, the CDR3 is TGCAGTGCTAGAGATCACAGCATTCTCAATCAGCCCCAGCATTTT. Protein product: CSARDHSILNQPQHF.

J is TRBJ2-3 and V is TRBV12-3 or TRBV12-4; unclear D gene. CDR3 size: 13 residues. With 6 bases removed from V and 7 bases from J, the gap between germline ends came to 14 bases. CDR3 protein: CASSRNPTNTQYF. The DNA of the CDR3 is TGTGCCAGCAGCCGGAACCCCACGAATACGCAGTATTTT.

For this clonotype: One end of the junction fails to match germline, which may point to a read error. The chain's CDR3 is CSVSTGVNQPQNF. The CDR3 nucleotides read TGCAGCGTTTCGACAGGAGTCAATCAGCCCCAGAATTTT. The rearrangement links TRBV29-1 to TRBJ1-5; a weak D match, TRBD1 (6 bases). The CDR3 covers 13 residues. CDR1 and CDR2 (germline): SQVTM, ANQGSEA.

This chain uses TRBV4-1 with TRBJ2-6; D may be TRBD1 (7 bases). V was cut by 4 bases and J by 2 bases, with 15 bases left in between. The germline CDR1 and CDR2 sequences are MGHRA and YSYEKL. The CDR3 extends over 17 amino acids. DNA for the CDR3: TGCGCCAGCAGCCCAACAGGGGTAGCGGCTGGGGCCAACGTCCTGACTTTC. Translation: CASSPTGVAAGANVLTF.

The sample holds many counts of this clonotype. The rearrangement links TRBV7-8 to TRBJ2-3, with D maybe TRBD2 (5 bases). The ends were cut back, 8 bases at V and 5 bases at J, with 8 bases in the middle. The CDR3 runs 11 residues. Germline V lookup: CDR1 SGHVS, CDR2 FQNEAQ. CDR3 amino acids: CASEGGDTQYF. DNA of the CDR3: TGTGCCAGCGAGGGCGGAGATACGCAGTATTTT.

The CDR3 coding sequence is TGTGCCAGCAGCTCCAACAGGGGTAGCAATCAGCCCCAGCATTTT. As protein: CASSSNRGSNQPQHF. This chain links TRBV7-9 with TRBJ1-5; 7 nucleotides line up with TRBD1. There are 15 residues in the CDR3. The germline V gene has CDR1 SEHNR and CDR2 FQNEAQ (reference sequence). Trimming at V came to 4 bases and at J to 0 bases, leaving 3 bases not matched to a gene.

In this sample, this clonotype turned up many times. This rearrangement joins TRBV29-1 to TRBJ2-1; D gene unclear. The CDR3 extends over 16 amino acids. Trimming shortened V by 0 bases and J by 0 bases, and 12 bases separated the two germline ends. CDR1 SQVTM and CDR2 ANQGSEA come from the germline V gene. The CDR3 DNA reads TGCAGCGTTGAAGAGGTGGCGGTATCCTCCTACAATGAGCAGTTCTTC. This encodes CSVEEVAVSSYNEQFF.

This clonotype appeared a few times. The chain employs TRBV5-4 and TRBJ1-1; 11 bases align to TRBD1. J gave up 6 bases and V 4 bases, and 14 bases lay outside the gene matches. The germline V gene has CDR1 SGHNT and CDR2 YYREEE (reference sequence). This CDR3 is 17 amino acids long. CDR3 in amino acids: CASSLNLRTGGDAEAFF. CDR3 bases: TGTGCCAGCAGCCTTAACCTTCGGACAGGGGGCGATGCTGAAGCTTTCTTT.

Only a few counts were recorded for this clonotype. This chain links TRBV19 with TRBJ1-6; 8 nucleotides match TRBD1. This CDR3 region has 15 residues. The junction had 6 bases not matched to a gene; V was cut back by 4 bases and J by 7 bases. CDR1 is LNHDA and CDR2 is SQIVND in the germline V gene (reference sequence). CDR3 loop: CASSTWTGRNSPLHF. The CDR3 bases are TGTGCCAGTAGTACCTGGACAGGGCGCAATTCACCCCTCCACTTT. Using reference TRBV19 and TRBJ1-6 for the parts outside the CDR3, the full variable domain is DGGITQSPKYLFRKEGQNVTLSCEQNLNHDAMYWYRQDPGQGLRLIYYSQIVNDFQKGDIAEGYSVSREKKESFPLTVTSAQKNPTAFYLCASSTWTGRNSPLHFGNGTRLTVT.

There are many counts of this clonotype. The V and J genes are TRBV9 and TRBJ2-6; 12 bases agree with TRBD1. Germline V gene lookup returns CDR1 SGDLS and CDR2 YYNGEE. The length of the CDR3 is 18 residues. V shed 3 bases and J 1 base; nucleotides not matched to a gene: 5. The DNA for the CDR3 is TGTGCCAGCAGCGCTCCGGGACAGGGGGCGTCTGGGGCCAACGTCCTGACTTTC. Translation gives CASSAPGQGASGANVLTF. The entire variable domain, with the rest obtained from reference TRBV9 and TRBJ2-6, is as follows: DSGVTQTPKHLITATGQRVTLRCSPRSGDLSVYWYQQSLDQGLQFLIQYYNGEERAKGNILERFSAQQFPDLHSELNLSSLELGDSALYFCASSAPGQGASGANVLTFGAGSRLTVL.

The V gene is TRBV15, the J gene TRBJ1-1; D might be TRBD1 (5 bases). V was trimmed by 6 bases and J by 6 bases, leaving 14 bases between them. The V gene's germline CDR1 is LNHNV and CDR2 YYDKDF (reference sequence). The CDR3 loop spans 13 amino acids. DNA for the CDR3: TGTGCCACCAGGGGGGAGCTGGTAGCTGAAGCTTTCTTT. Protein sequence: CATRGELVAEAFF.

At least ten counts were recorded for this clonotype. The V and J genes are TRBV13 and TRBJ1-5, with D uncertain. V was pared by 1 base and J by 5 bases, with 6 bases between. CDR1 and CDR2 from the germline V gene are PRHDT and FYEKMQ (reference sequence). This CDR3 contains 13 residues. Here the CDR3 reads CASSLAGDQPQHF. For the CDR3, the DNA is TGTGCCAGCAGCTTAGCAGGCGATCAGCCCCAGCATTTT.

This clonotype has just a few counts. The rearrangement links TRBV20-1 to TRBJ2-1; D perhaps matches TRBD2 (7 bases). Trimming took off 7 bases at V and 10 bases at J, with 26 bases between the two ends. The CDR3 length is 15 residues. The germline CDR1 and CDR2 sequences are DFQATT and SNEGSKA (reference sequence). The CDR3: CSVTGATSHTKEQFF. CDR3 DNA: TGCAGTGTGACGGGGGCGACTAGCCACACAAAAGAGCAGTTCTTC.

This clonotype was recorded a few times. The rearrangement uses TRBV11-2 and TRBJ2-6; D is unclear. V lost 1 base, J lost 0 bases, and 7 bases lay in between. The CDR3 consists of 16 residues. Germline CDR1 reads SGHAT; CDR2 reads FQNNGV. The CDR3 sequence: CASSLGFRSGANVLTF. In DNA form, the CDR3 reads TGTGCCAGCAGCTTAGGGTTTCGCTCTGGGGCCAACGTCCTGACTTTC.

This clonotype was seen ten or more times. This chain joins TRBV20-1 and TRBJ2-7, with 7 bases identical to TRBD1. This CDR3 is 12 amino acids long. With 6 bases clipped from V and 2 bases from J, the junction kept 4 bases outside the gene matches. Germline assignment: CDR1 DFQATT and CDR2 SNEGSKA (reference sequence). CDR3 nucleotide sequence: TGCAGTGCAACCGGGACAGCCTACGAGCAGTACTTC. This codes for CSATGTAYEQYF.

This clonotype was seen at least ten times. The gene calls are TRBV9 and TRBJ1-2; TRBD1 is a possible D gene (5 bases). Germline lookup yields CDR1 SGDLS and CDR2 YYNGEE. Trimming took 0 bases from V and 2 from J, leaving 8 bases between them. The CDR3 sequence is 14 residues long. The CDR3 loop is CASSVEDSNYGYTF. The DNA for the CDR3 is TGTGCCAGCAGCGTAGAAGACAGCAACTATGGCTACACCTTC.

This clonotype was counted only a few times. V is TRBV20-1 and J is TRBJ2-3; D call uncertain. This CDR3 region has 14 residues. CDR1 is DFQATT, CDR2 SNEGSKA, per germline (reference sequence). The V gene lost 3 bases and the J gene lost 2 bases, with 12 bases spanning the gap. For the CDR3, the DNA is TGCAGTGCTAGTGGACCACCTACCACAGATACGCAGTATTTT. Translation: CSASGPPTTDTQYF.

In nucleotides, the CDR3 is TGTGCCAGCAGTTACCGAGGGCAGTACTTC. Encoded protein: CASSYRGQYF. The chain employs TRBV6-1 and TRBJ2-7; no firm D call. Germline V CDR1 and CDR2: MNHNS, SASEGT. The CDR3 consists of 10 residues. Between the trimmed V and J ends, which lost 5 bases and 9 bases, there was a span of 8 bases.